Listed below are T cell receptor beta chains from one sample, sequenced in a study of CD8+CD57+ T cells in acquired aplastic anemia. Each CDR3 protein is one row after TCRdb ran MiXCR on the reads. Of approximately 200,000 distinct CDR3 sequences detected, around 60% appear once; the ten largest clones hold over 25%. The specimen sequenced was sorted CD4+, CD8+, or CD8+CD57+ T cells (not recorded which) from PBMCs. The receptors stem from a human donor in good health. The CDR3 runs from the conserved cysteine through the conserved F or W. D genes are given only for firm matches. Not every row has a clone size; where given, it reads once, few, many or a size class.

CDR3 DNA	CDR3 protein	clone size	D gene	V gene	J gene
TGTGCCACCAGTGAGGAACTAGCGGGCGCGAACACCGGGGAGCTGTTTTTT	CATSEELAGANTGELFF	NA	TRBD2	TRBV24-1	TRBJ2-2
TGTGCCAGCAGCTTAGTAGGGGAGACCTACGAGCAGTACTTC	CASSLVGETYEQYF	many	NA	TRBV11-1	TRBJ2-7
TGCGCCAGCAGCCCTGGGACTAGCGGGGGCGGCACAGATACGCAGTATTTT	CASSPGTSGGGTDTQYF	NA	TRBD2	TRBV9	TRBJ2-3
TGCGCCAGCAGCTTGGTGACGTCGAACACCGGGGAGCTGTTTTTT	CASSLVTSNTGELFF	once	NA	TRBV5-1	TRBJ2-2
TGTGCCAGCAGCTTTCGACTAGCGGGAGAAATCAACAATGAGCAGTTCTTC	CASSFRLAGEINNEQFF	NA	TRBD2	TRBV7-2	TRBJ2-1
TGCAGTGCCAAAGGAATTAGCGGGAGGAGCTCCTACAATGAGCAGTTCTTC	CSAKGISGRSSYNEQFF	once	TRBD2	TRBV20-1	TRBJ2-1
TGTGCCAGCACATTGACAGGGCAGCCCCAGCATTTT	CASTLTGQPQHF	once	TRBD1	TRBV19	TRBJ1-5
TGTGCCAGCAGGCAGGGGGCTGTGAGCAATCAGCCCCAGCATTTT	CASRQGAVSNQPQHF	many	TRBD1	TRBV6-1	TRBJ1-5
TGTGCCAGCAGCCACCTACAGGGCTACGAGCAGTACTTC	CASSHLQGYEQYF	NA	NA	TRBV7-8	TRBJ2-7
TGTGCCAGTAGTATACGGGACACGAACACTGAAGCTTTCTTT	CASSIRDTNTEAFF	many	NA	TRBV19	TRBJ1-1
TGCAGTGCTAGAGATTCTGGGACAGGGGACCCCTACGAGCAGTACTTC	CSARDSGTGDPYEQYF	NA	TRBD1	TRBV20-1	TRBJ2-7
TGTGCCAGCAGTATCCCAGGGGCGCGTCAGCCCCAGCATTTT	CASSIPGARQPQHF	NA	NA	TRBV2	TRBJ1-5